This T cell receptor beta chain was sequenced during a study of T cells in women clearing cervical HPV infection. Cervical HPV DNA detected by MY09/MY11 PCR, typed by dot-blot. Note on this clone: The read ends 3 residues before the CDR3 terminus; that terminus is restored from the germline J gene.

The trim removed 3 bases at V and 5 bases at J, leaving 21 bases unmatched. The CDR3 has 20 amino acids. immunoSEQ multiplex PCR used an average of around 1,200 ng genomic DNA. Clones were read by immunoSEQ multiplex PCR, and TCRdb kept only the in-frame ones, dropping some. This table lists approximately 44,000 clones. This receptor was obtained from a woman aged 18 to 75 with a cervical HPV16 infection that either progressed to CIN3+ or cleared (not recorded which). J is TRBJ2-1 and V is TRBV7-1; the match to TRBD1 covers 8 bases. TRBV7-1 is known as an ORF, though its function is uncertain. The specimen sequenced was blood buffy coat. This CDR3 is CASSSYPWDRSPPHNNEQFF. The sequenced CDR3 bases are TGTGCCAGCAGCTCTTACCCCTGGGACAGGTCCCCCCCCCACAACAATGAG.